This T cell receptor beta chain is drawn from a study of blood T cell repertoires in COVID-19 (dated by TCRdb to between 2020 and 2021). Turning to the overall study: Samples covering the acute and convalescent phases of COVID-19 were provided by collaborators in the United States, Italy and Spain. The sample metadata nearly always contained a de-identified subject ID, COVID-19 status, age in years and sex. HLA class I and class II types, where available, came from metadata supplied by the sample provider rather than from assay-based typing. Subjects who had been exposed to COVID-19, were actively infected with it, or had recovered from it provided the deeply sampled blood TCRbeta repertoires that made up the dataset. The samples were drawn from the first 160 participants of the ongoing ImmuneRACE study and from 950 to 1,500 subjects provided by 6 global collaborators. The repertoires were released in a freely available public database meant as a resource for research on the immune response to SARS-CoV-2. The material from the prospective study consisted of cDNA or gDNA derived from T cells, B-cell-depleted T cells, or PBMCs. Study-wide conclusions, independent of this receptor: The quantity of clinical and demographic metadata differed by source and by participant and was supplied without curation.

Looking up the germline V gene yields CDR1 KGHSH and CDR2 LQKENI. V drops 6 bases and J drops 3 bases, leaving 6 bases in between. Taken from cysteine to phenylalanine, the CDR3 has 11 residues. Solely the CDR3 DNA is kept, with 33 bases framed from the first base. Worth noting for this clone: No cognate antigen has been identified for it. Qualities for individual bases were not recorded, and no much larger clone is one base off.

Whole blood was collected in K2EDTA tubes by collaborating institutions according to the institutions' own protocols. For TCRbeta analysis, collaborators shipped samples as frozen whole blood, isolated PBMCs, or DNA extracted from either of those sample types. TCRbeta CDR3 regions were amplified from genomic DNA by means of the immunoSEQ Assay, a bias-controlled multiplex PCR. The study's own analysis went as follows. The number of nucleated cells in each sample was estimated by amplification of reference gene primers within the assay. To quantify the absolute abundance of each unique TCRbeta CDR3 rearrangement, sequence reads were collapsed and filtered. Productive Simpson clonality was computed per sample as the square root of Simpson's diversity index over productive rearrangements. TCRdb carries this immuneACCESS record with in-frame sequences only. Its versions omit some clonotypes, under half of them owing to an unresolved V gene in the studies checked, with the rest unexplained. That table supplies the V and J calls and clone size; D and trimming were determined from the DNA. This sample comprises about 75,000 clones, about four fifths of them detected only once. The ten largest clones represent 5% to 6% of the sample.

Sequencing used peripheral blood. This sequence uses TRBV18 and TRBJ2-7; the D gene is unclear. This clonotype originated in a woman older than 75 with active or convalescent COVID-19. CDR3 region: CASSGDYEQYF. The nucleotides are TGTGCCAGCTCCGGAGACTACGAGCAGTACTTC.